Each of the 16 T cell receptor beta chains below was sequenced from the same sample in a study of PD-L1 blockade in urothelial cancer. The repertoire was sequenced with immunoSEQ multiplex PCR; TCRdb's copy has only in-frame clones and lacks some. The table records under 100,000 clones, over 80% of them present only once. Material: PBMCs, obtained around atezolizumab (anti-PD-L1) treatment. The receptors were gathered from a man in his sixties or seventies with urothelial cancer.

The rearrangement joins TRBV29-1 to TRBJ2-1; D is unclear. The CDR3 is 11 residues long. Trimming pared 4 bases from V and 8 bases from J, leaving 9 bases between. CDR1 and CDR2 (germline): SQVTM, ANQGSEA. The CDR3: CSVGVEDEQFF. CDR3 in DNA: TGCAGCGTTGGCGTCGAGGATGAGCAGTTCTTC.

The V gene is TRBV11-3, the J gene TRBJ2-5, with 11 bases lining up with TRBD1. The CDR3 spans 15 residues. With 5 bases clipped from V and 3 bases from J, the junction kept 5 bases outside the gene matches. In germline, CDR1 is SGHNT, CDR2 YENEEA. This CDR3 reads CASSQGQGAEETQYF. The CDR3 nucleotides are TGTGCCAGCAGCCAAGGACAGGGGGCGGAAGAGACCCAGTACTTC.

The chain carries TRBV6-6 and TRBJ1-5; perhaps TRBD1 as D (5 bases). Trimming removed 7 bases from V and 6 bases from J, with 13 bases in between. Germline assignment: CDR1 MNHNY and CDR2 SVGAGI (reference sequence). The CDR3 is made up of 13 amino acids. For the CDR3, the DNA is TGTGCCAGCACCATAGACAGCTTTCAGCCCCAGCATTTT. Translated, it gives CASTIDSFQPQHF.

The chain links TRBV5-5 to TRBJ2-7; D may be TRBD2 (5 bases). The germline V gene encodes CDR1 SGHKS and CDR2 YYEKEE (reference sequence). Trimming removed 1 base at V and 2 bases at J, with 13 bases between. The CDR3 length is 15 residues. The CDR3 protein is CASSLWVGEAYEQYF. The CDR3 bases are TGTGCCAGCAGCTTGTGGGTCGGGGAAGCCTACGAGCAGTACTTC.

This clone was detected only once. J is TRBJ1-1 and V is TRBV5-5, with 8 bases fitting TRBD1. From germline, CDR1 is SGHKS and CDR2 YYEKEE (reference sequence). The CDR3 has 16 amino acids. V trimming: 4 bases; J trimming: 1 base; junction bases outside the gene matches: 9. The chain's CDR3 is CASSLRTGSENTEAFF. For the CDR3, the DNA is TGTGCCAGCAGCCTGCGGACAGGGTCAGAGAACACTGAAGCTTTCTTT.

Sample share makes this clone medium-sized. This chain links TRBV19 with TRBJ2-1; 11 positions agree with TRBD2. This CDR3 region has 15 residues. Germline V gene lookup returns CDR1 LNHDA and CDR2 SQIVND (reference sequence). The junction had 7 bases not matched to a gene; V was cut back by 5 bases and J by 7 bases. The CDR3 nucleotides read TGTGCCAGTAGTGTTTCATCTAGCGGGGGGAATGAGCAGTTCTTC. Protein: CASSVSSSGGNEQFF.

The V gene is TRBV7-9, the J gene TRBJ1-1; the match to TRBD1 covers 8 bases. CDR1 and CDR2 from the germline V gene are SEHNR and FQNEAQ (reference sequence). The CDR3 has 15 residues. Germline trimming cut 0 bases from V and 1 base from J; bases unmatched to any gene: 1. The CDR3 protein is CASSLAGTGNTEAFF. The CDR3 DNA is TGTGCCAGCAGCTTAGCAGGGACAGGGAACACTGAAGCTTTCTTT.

The chain recombines TRBV19 with TRBJ1-1; 7 positions match TRBD1. CDR1 is LNHDA, CDR2 SQIVND, per germline (reference sequence). The CDR3 spans 14 residues. Trimming cost V 5 bases and J 5 bases; bases outside gene matches: 8. In DNA form, the CDR3 reads TGTGCCAGTAGTCCGCGGACAGGCGCTACTGAAGCTTTCTTT. Protein: CASSPRTGATEAFF.

The chain carries TRBV5-1 and TRBJ1-2; a possible D gene is TRBD1 (5 bases). Trimming took 4 bases from V and 7 from J, leaving 20 bases between them. The CDR3 loop spans 15 amino acids. CDR1 and CDR2 from the germline V gene are SGHRS and YFSETQ. DNA for the CDR3: TGCGCCAGCAGCGCGGCAGGGCCTTTGAGAGGTGGCTACACCTTC. Translation gives CASSAAGPLRGGYTF. The whole variable domain, filled in from reference TRBV5-1 and TRBJ1-2, reads KAGVTQTPRYLIKTRGQQVTLSCSPISGHRSVSWYQQTPGQGLQFLFEYFSETQRNKGNFPGRFSGRQFSNSRSEMNVSTLELGDSALYLCASSAAGPLRGGYTFGSGTRLTVV.

In regard to this clone: The junction differs from germline at one of its ends, possibly a read error. V is TRBV7-9 and J is TRBJ2-7; 8 bases fit TRBD1. Germline CDR1 SEHNR, CDR2 FQNEAQ (reference sequence). CDR3 length equals 16 residues. The chain's CDR3 is CASSVATGTGTYEQYF. The CDR3 DNA sequence: TGTGCCAGCAGCGTAGCTACCGGGACAGGAACCTACGAGCAGTACTTC.

This clone was counted many times. The chain couples TRBV18 to TRBJ1-6; D is uncertain. V was pared by 3 bases and J by 9 bases, with 15 bases between. Germline CDR1 is KGHSH and CDR2 is LQKENI. This CDR3 is 15 amino acids long. The CDR3 DNA sequence: TGTGCCAGCTCACCCTCGGAGGCCCTGGTTTCACCCCTCCACTTT. Protein: CASSPSEALVSPLHF.

This clone has just one count. The V gene is TRBV6-5, the J gene TRBJ1-6, with D possibly matching TRBD1 (6 bases). Germline V lookup: CDR1 MNHEY, CDR2 SVGAGI. V gave up 6 bases and J gave up 5 bases, with 14 bases separating them. The CDR3 runs 15 residues. The CDR3 coding sequence is TGTGCCAGCAGCTCCCAGGGGAACGATAATTCACCCCTCCACTTT. It specifies CASSSQGNDNSPLHF.

CDR3: CASSPLANTAGGQFF. The CDR3 DNA sequence: TGTGCCAGTAGTCCCCTAGCGAACACCGCCGGGGGGCAGTTCTTC. The chain has TRBV19 and TRBJ2-1, with D perhaps TRBD2 (6 bases). The CDR3 is 15 residues long. V dropped 5 bases and J dropped 12 bases, with 23 bases sitting between them. The germline V gene encodes CDR1 LNHDA and CDR2 SQIVND (reference sequence).

The rearrangement links TRBV5-1 to TRBJ2-5, with TRBD1 identical over 7 bases. J lost 5 bases, V lost 3 bases, and 13 bases had no gene match. The germline V gene has CDR1 SGHRS and CDR2 YFSETQ. The CDR3 loop spans 16 amino acids. This CDR3 reads CASSSGTDNPPETQYF. The CDR3 DNA sequence: TGCGCCAGCAGCTCGGGGACAGATAACCCCCCGGAGACCCAGTACTTC. Using reference TRBV5-1 and TRBJ2-5 for the parts outside the CDR3, the full variable domain is KAGVTQTPRYLIKTRGQQVTLSCSPISGHRSVSWYQQTPGQGLQFLFEYFSETQRNKGNFPGRFSGRQFSNSRSEMNVSTLELGDSALYLCASSSGTDNPPETQYFGPGTRLLVL.

The J gene is TRBJ2-1, the V gene TRBV2, with D perhaps TRBD2 (5 bases). V shed 6 bases and J shed 9 bases, with 9 bases lying between them. Germline-derived CDR1 and CDR2 are SNHLY and FYNNEI. The CDR3 covers 11 residues. The DNA for the CDR3 is TGTGCCAGCAGCCTGGAGGCTGAGCAGTTCTTC. Translating it yields CASSLEAEQFF.

This chain links TRBV18 with TRBJ2-1, with 8 bases aligning to TRBD2. V trimming: 1 base; J trimming: 12 bases; junction bases outside the gene matches: 11. The CDR3 loop spans 15 amino acids. Germline CDR1 reads KGHSH; CDR2 reads LQKENI. CDR3 in DNA: TGTGCCAGCTCACCACGGTCCGGGGGGGCAGGAGGGCAGTTCTTC. It codes for CASSPRSGGAGGQFF.